This T cell receptor beta chain was sequenced in a study of blood T cells in healthy people across ages. Study outcomes and limitations: Older individuals had lower TCR beta diversity per million T cells (the decline was roughly linear).

V was clipped by 8 bases and J by 4 bases; unmatched bases: 9. Per the germline V gene, CDR1 is SQVTM and CDR2 is ANQGSEA. The CDR3 loop spans 13 amino acids. Alongside a J-beta primer mix, a sample-barcoded 5' primer served in a second PCR lasting roughly 7 to 11 cycles. TCRdb reprocessed the 5' RACE reads with MiXCR, giving one entry per CDR3 protein. In the table there are over a million distinct CDR3 sequences, approximately 26% of which are singletons. Notes on this clonotype: Its antigen is as yet unknown.

This sample was shared with a second study, whose subject was T cells of mothers and their children.

The chain is built from TRBV29-1 and TRBJ2-5; 8 bases align to TRBD1. The source material was blood. The receptor's source is a girl aged 2 to 9 in good health. CDR3 protein: CSTQGAASETQYF. CDR3 nucleotides: TGCAGCACTCAGGGGGCAGCATCAGAGACCCAGTACTTC.